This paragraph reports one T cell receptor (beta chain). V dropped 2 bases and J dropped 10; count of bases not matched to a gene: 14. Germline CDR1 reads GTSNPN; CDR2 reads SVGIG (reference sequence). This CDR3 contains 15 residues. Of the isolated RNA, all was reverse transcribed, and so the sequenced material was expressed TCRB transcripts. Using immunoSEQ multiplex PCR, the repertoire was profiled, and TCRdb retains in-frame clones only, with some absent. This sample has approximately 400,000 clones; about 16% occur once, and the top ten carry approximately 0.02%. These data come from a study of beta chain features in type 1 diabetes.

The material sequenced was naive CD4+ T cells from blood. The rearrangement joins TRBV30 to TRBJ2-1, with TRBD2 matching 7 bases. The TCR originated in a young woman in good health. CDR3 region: CAWSPSGGRVREQFF. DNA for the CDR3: TGTGCCTGGAGTCCCTCCGGTGGGAGGGTAAGAGAGCAGTTCTTC.